These 31 T cell receptor beta chains were sequenced from one sample in a study of metastatic and nonmetastatic thyroid tumors. TCRdb used MiXCR to call clones anew from the PCR reads. This sample yields roughly 17,000 clones, of which around 30% are seen a single time; approximately 25% belongs to the top ten. Ahead of thyroid surgery, no patient had received treatment of any kind. The sample was tumor tissue. The origin of the receptors is a male donor with papillary thyroid cancer or a benign thyroid nodule (not recorded which). Some clones in this sample may be carry-over from other donors' samples.

A single count supports this clone. The V call is TRBV7-3, the J call TRBJ2-7, with 7 positions matching TRBD1. The germline gives CDR1 SGHTA, CDR2 FQGTGA. This CDR3 has 12 amino acids. V trimming: 5 bases; J trimming: 12 bases; junction bases outside the gene matches: 10. The CDR3 spells CASSTSGQVAYF. CDR3 DNA: TGTGCCAGCAGCACTTCCGGACAGGTCGCGTACTTC.

This rearrangement joins TRBV19 to TRBJ2-7; 7 positions agree with TRBD2. CDR3 length: 15 amino acids. Unmatched junction bases numbered 8, after V lost 5 bases and J lost 1 base. The germline V gene encodes CDR1 LNHDA and CDR2 SQIVND (reference sequence). CDR3 sequence: CASSPASGRSYEQYF. DNA of the CDR3: TGTGCCAGTAGTCCAGCTAGCGGACGATCCTACGAGCAGTACTTC. Full variable domain (rest looked up from reference TRBV19 and TRBJ2-7): DGGITQSPKYLFRKEGQNVTLSCEQNLNHDAMYWYRQDPGQGLRLIYYSQIVNDFQKGDIAEGYSVSREKKESFPLTVTSAQKNPTAFYLCASSPASGRSYEQYFGPGTRLTVT.

This clone was seen more than once but under ten times. The rearrangement joins TRBV20-1 to TRBJ2-3; D not certain. V gave up 3 bases and J gave up 6 bases, with 16 bases separating them. Germline V lookup: CDR1 DFQATT, CDR2 SNEGSKA (reference sequence). The CDR3 length is 14 residues. The CDR3 sequence: CSASNRALHDTQYF. The CDR3 coding sequence is TGCAGTGCTAGTAACCGGGCCCTCCATGATACGCAGTATTTT.

The table lists this clone with many counts. The chain has TRBV5-5 and TRBJ2-1; unclear D gene. From germline, CDR1 is SGHKS and CDR2 YYEKEE (reference sequence). V gave up 0 bases and J gave up 2 bases, with 9 bases separating them. CDR3 length: 15 amino acids. The CDR3 DNA reads TGTGCCAGCAGCTTGGAGTGGCCCGCCTACAATGAGCAGTTCTTC. Its protein is CASSLEWPAYNEQFF.

The CDR3 spells CASSNGGTGGDEQYF. In nucleotides, the CDR3 is TGCGCCAGCAGCAACGGCGGGACAGGGGGCGACGAGCAGTACTTC. The chain links TRBV5-1 to TRBJ2-7; 12 bases are shared with TRBD1. Germline V gene sequence: CDR1 SGHRS, CDR2 YFSETQ. V trimming: 4 bases; J trimming: 5 bases; junction bases outside the gene matches: 7. The CDR3 covers 15 residues.

This clone appeared a single time. The genes are TRBV11-2 and TRBJ1-1, with 11 bases aligning to TRBD1. Germline V gene lookup returns CDR1 SGHAT and CDR2 FQNNGV. This CDR3 comprises 16 residues. J gave up 2 bases and V 5 bases, and 7 bases lay outside the gene matches. CDR3 sequence (DNA): TGTGCCAGCAGCGCCGGGACAGGGGGGTTCAACACTGAAGCTTTCTTT. This gives the protein CASSAGTGGFNTEAFF.

This clone appeared many times. This chain uses TRBV7-9 with TRBJ2-1; the match to TRBD2 covers 15 bases. V dropped 2 bases and J dropped 1; count of bases not matched to a gene: 6. Germline lookup yields CDR1 SEHNR and CDR2 FQNEAQ (reference sequence). The CDR3 sequence is 19 residues long. The CDR3 loop is CASSLLPGLAGGSYNEQFF. CDR3 nucleotide sequence: TGTGCCAGCAGCTTACTGCCGGGACTAGCGGGAGGTTCCTACAATGAGCAGTTCTTC. Using reference TRBV7-9 and TRBJ2-1 for the parts outside the CDR3, the full variable domain is DTGVSQNPRHKITKRGQNVTFRCDPISEHNRLYWYRQTLGQGPEFLTYFQNEAQLEKSRLLSDRFSAERPKGSFSTLEIQRTEQGDSAMYLCASSLLPGLAGGSYNEQFFGPGTRLTVL.

The chain carries TRBV20-1 and TRBJ2-1; 8 bases agree with TRBD2. Looked up from germline, CDR1 is DFQATT and CDR2 is SNEGSKA (reference sequence). J was trimmed by 8 bases and V by 7 bases; bases with no gene match: 16. The CDR3 extends over 15 amino acids. The CDR3 region has the DNA TGCAGTGGCGTTGTCCCCTGGCGGGAGGACCATGAGCAGTTCTTC. Its translation is CSGVVPWREDHEQFF.

This clone showed up many times. This chain uses TRBV15 with TRBJ2-7, with D unclear. The V end lost 5 bases, the J end lost 4 bases, and 18 bases lay between the germline ends. Germline V gene lookup returns CDR1 LNHNV and CDR2 YYDKDF (reference sequence). The CDR3 is 15 residues long. CDR3 coding DNA: TGTGCCACCAGCGAGGATCCATACGGGCAATACGAGCAGTACTTC. This sequence encodes CATSEDPYGQYEQYF. Variable domain in full (rest from reference TRBV15 and TRBJ2-7): DAMVIQNPRYQVTQFGKPVTLSCSQTLNHNVMYWYQQKSSQAPKLLFHYYDKDFNNEADTPDNFQSRRPNTSFCFLDIRSPGLGDTAMYLCATSEDPYGQYEQYFGPGTRLTVT.

This clone was recorded at least ten times. The rearrangement uses TRBV7-9 and TRBJ2-1; 10 bases match TRBD2. The V gene end was trimmed by 5 bases and the J gene end by 15 bases; junction bases not matched to a gene: 16. Germline V CDR1 and CDR2: SEHNR, FQNEAQ (reference sequence). The CDR3 spans 15 residues. The CDR3 coding sequence is TGTGCCAGCAGCCCTCTAGCGGGAGTTCATTCAGGTCGGTTCTTC. This translates into CASSPLAGVHSGRFF.

V gene TRBV27 combines with J gene TRBJ2-1; D remains unclear. From germline, CDR1 is MNHEY and CDR2 SMNVEV (reference sequence). The CDR3 totals 14 residues. V lost 3 bases, J lost 2 bases, and 8 bases lay in between. The CDR3, as DNA: TGTGCCAGCAGTTTTTTTGGGACCTACAATGAGCAGTTCTTC. This sequence encodes CASSFFGTYNEQFF.

There are a few counts of this clone. This sequence joins TRBV10-2 and TRBJ2-7, with TRBD1 matching over 8 bases. The V and J ends lost 9 bases and 12 bases, in that order; junction bases with no gene match: 22. CDR3 length equals 15 residues. Germline CDR1 reads WSHSY; CDR2 reads SAAADI. CDR3 amino acids: CASSSPGQEHYDRYF. The CDR3 DNA follows: TGCGCCAGTAGTTCACCGGGACAGGAACACTACGATCGGTACTTC.

The rearrangement links TRBV5-1 to TRBJ1-2; TRBD1 is a possible D gene (6 bases). With 1 base removed from V and 6 bases from J, the gap between germline ends came to 7 bases. This CDR3 region has 12 residues. Germline CDR1 SGHRS, CDR2 YFSETQ. The DNA for the CDR3 is TGCGCCAGCAGCTTGAGGGGGGATGGCTACACCTTC. Protein: CASSLRGDGYTF.

This clone was found a few times. The chain couples TRBV5-1 to TRBJ2-7; 10 nucleotides line up with TRBD2. The trim removed 3 bases at V and 2 bases at J, leaving 8 bases unmatched. This CDR3 comprises 16 residues. Per germline, CDR1 SGHRS and CDR2 YFSETQ. CDR3 amino acids: CASSWEASGSTYEQYF. Here the CDR3 DNA reads TGCGCCAGCAGCTGGGAGGCTAGCGGGAGCACCTACGAGCAGTACTTC.

This clone has just a few counts. The genes are TRBV6-5 and TRBJ1-3; D is unresolved. The CDR3 loop spans 13 amino acids. The V gene lost 3 bases and the J gene lost 0 bases, with 3 bases spanning the gap. Germline-derived CDR1 and CDR2 are MNHEY and SVGAGI. DNA of the CDR3: TGTGCCAGCAGTTATTCCTCTGGAAACACCATATATTTT. Translation: CASSYSSGNTIYF.

This clone was recorded many times. The chain links TRBV25-1 to TRBJ2-7; TRBD2 aligns across 9 bases. V was clipped by 8 bases and J by 4 bases; unmatched bases: 12. The CDR3 totals 15 residues. Germline V gives CDR1 MGHDK, CDR2 SYGVNS. The DNA of the CDR3 is TGTGCCAGCCGAGATGATAGCGGGAGCTCATACGAGCAGTACTTC. Protein: CASRDDSGSSYEQYF.

This clone was seen once. One end of the junction fails to match germline, which may point to a read error. The chain employs TRBV5-1 and TRBJ1-2; D is uncertain. The CDR3 extends over 14 amino acids. Germline lookup yields CDR1 SGHRS and CDR2 YFSETQ. The DNA of the CDR3 is TGCGCCAGCAGCCCAGGTCCAGGCAATTATGGGCAGCTCTTC. This gives the protein CASSPGPGNYGQLF.

This clone is medium-sized (0.01 to 0.1%) in the sample. This chain links TRBV5-1 with TRBJ2-1; 7 bases line up with TRBD1. CDR1 SGHRS and CDR2 YFSETQ come from the germline V gene. The CDR3 totals 16 residues. V was pared by 0 bases and J by 5 bases, with 8 bases of the junction left unmatched. This CDR3 reads CASSLEPQGVHNEQFF. The CDR3 DNA reads TGCGCCAGCAGCTTGGAGCCCCAGGGGGTTCACAATGAGCAGTTCTTC.

This chain uses TRBV5-1 with TRBJ2-7, with 7 bases matching TRBD2. This CDR3 region has 17 residues. V trimming: 0 bases; J trimming: 6 bases; junction bases outside the gene matches: 15. Germline V gives CDR1 SGHRS, CDR2 YFSETQ. CDR3 residues: CASSLAPGLGQVGEQYF. The CDR3 region has the DNA TGCGCCAGCAGCTTGGCCCCCGGACTAGGGCAGGTCGGCGAGCAGTACTTC. The complete variable domain, with remaining parts taken from reference TRBV5-1 and TRBJ2-7, reads KAGVTQTPRYLIKTRGQQVTLSCSPISGHRSVSWYQQTPGQGLQFLFEYFSETQRNKGNFPGRFSGRQFSNSRSEMNVSTLELGDSALYLCASSLAPGLGQVGEQYFGPGTRLTVT.

This clone was detected many times. This chain links TRBV6-1 with TRBJ1-5; 7 bases map to TRBD1. V dropped 6 bases and J dropped 7; count of bases not matched to a gene: 12. The length of the CDR3 is 15 residues. CDR1 and CDR2 from the germline V gene are MNHNS and SASEGT. The chain's CDR3 is CASREGPGGHQPQHF. As DNA, the CDR3 is TGTGCCAGCAGGGAGGGTCCAGGGGGACACCAGCCCCAGCATTTT.

This clone was found a few times. The chain has TRBV3-1 and TRBJ2-7; a possible D gene is TRBD1 (6 bases). CDR3 length equals 13 residues. Trimming pared 4 bases from V and 4 bases from J, leaving 11 bases between. Per germline, CDR1 LGHDT and CDR2 YNNKEL (reference sequence). The CDR3 here is CASSRHREYEQYF. CDR3 DNA: TGTGCCAGCAGCCGTCACAGGGAATACGAGCAGTACTTC.

A word on this clone: One end of the junction varies from germline; a read error may be responsible. The chain combines TRBV27 with TRBJ1-5; D uncertain. Germline CDR1 MNHEY, CDR2 SMNVEV (reference sequence). The CDR3 is made up of 15 amino acids. The CDR3 sequence is CAISLGGNNLQPQHF. CDR3 nucleotides: TGTGCCATCAGTTTAGGTGGGAACAATCTTCAGCCGCAGCATTTT.

The CDR3 loop is CASYQGGWEQNTGELFF. The CDR3 region has the DNA TGTGCCAGCTACCAGGGAGGGTGGGAGCAGAACACCGGGGAGCTGTTTTTT. The V and J genes are TRBV3-1 and TRBJ2-2; TRBD2 matches at 7 bases. This CDR3 spans 17 amino acids. Germline CDR1 reads LGHDT; CDR2 reads YNNKEL (reference sequence). J lost 1 base, V lost 8 bases, and 13 bases had no gene match.

This rearrangement joins TRBV7-6 to TRBJ2-2; D not certain. This CDR3 contains 15 residues. V was pared by 1 base and J by 1 base, with 7 bases between. Germline V gene sequence: CDR1 SGHVS, CDR2 FNYEAQ. In DNA form, the CDR3 reads TGTGCCAGCAGCTTAGAACAGATGAACACCGGGGAGCTGTTTTTT. This encodes CASSLEQMNTGELFF.

The rearrangement links TRBV20-1 to TRBJ2-1; D perhaps matches TRBD1 (7 bases). The CDR3 totals 16 residues. V dropped 3 bases and J dropped 1 base, with 16 bases sitting between them. Germline CDR1 reads DFQATT; CDR2 reads SNEGSKA (reference sequence). CDR3 coding DNA: TGCAGTGCTAGCCGGCAGGGGGGTTGGTCCTACAATGAGCAGTTCTTC. As protein: CSASRQGGWSYNEQFF.

This clone has ten or more counts. This rearrangement joins TRBV9 to TRBJ2-1, with D perhaps matching TRBD2 (6 bases). This CDR3 is built from 13 residues. The germline V gene has CDR1 SGDLS and CDR2 YYNGEE. Between the trimmed V and J ends, which lost 4 bases and 6 bases, there was a span of 11 bases. CDR3 bases: TGTGCCAGCAGCCCTTCGGGAGTCAATGAGCAGTTCTTC. Translated, it gives CASSPSGVNEQFF. Filled out from reference TRBV9 and TRBJ2-1, the complete variable domain reads DSGVTQTPKHLITATGQRVTLRCSPRSGDLSVYWYQQSLDQGLQFLIQYYNGEERAKGNILERFSAQQFPDLHSELNLSSLELGDSALYFCASSPSGVNEQFFGPGTRLTVL.

This clone came up many times. This chain connects TRBV20-1 to TRBJ2-1; D might be TRBD2 (5 bases). CDR3 length equals 16 residues. The V gene's germline CDR1 is DFQATT and CDR2 SNEGSKA (reference sequence). V dropped 2 bases and J dropped 2 bases, with 16 bases sitting between them. CDR3 sequence: CSARLPLALAYNEQFF. In nucleotides, the CDR3 is TGCAGTGCTAGACTGCCCCTAGCCCTGGCCTACAATGAGCAGTTCTTC.

The table lists this clone with many counts. This chain links TRBV10-3 with TRBJ2-6; D is unresolved. There are 16 residues in the CDR3. Per the germline V gene, CDR1 is ENHRY and CDR2 is SYGVKD. V lost 10 bases and J lost 0, with 16 bases in between. CDR3 in amino acids: CATRLPASSGANVLTF. In DNA, the CDR3 is TGTGCCACCCGTCTGCCAGCTTCCTCTGGGGCCAACGTCCTGACTTTC.

About this clone itself: At one boundary the junction diverges from the germline segment, which might be a read error. The same CDR3 also results from other DNA sequences found in this sample. The chain couples TRBV6-2 or TRBV6-3 to TRBJ2-2, with D possibly TRBD2 on 5 matching bases. The CDR3 covers 15 residues. The V gene's germline CDR1 is MNHEY and CDR2 SVGEGT. As DNA, the CDR3 is TGTGCCAGCAGACTATCCGGTACAGTCACCGGGGAGCTGTTTTTC. Residues: CASRLSGTVTGELFF.

This clone showed up many times. J is TRBJ2-3 and V is TRBV20-1; TRBD2 matches at 11 bases. Trimming removed 5 bases from V and 3 bases from J; junction bases left unmatched: 4. Looked up from germline, CDR1 is DFQATT and CDR2 is SNEGSKA (reference sequence). This CDR3 comprises 14 residues. Here the CDR3 reads CSAYASGGTDTQYF. In DNA, the CDR3 is TGCAGTGCTTACGCTAGCGGGGGGACAGATACGCAGTATTTT.

By share, this clone ranks as medium-sized (0.01 to 0.1%). The chain's CDR3 is CASSSQGATNYGYTF. CDR3 sequence (DNA): TGCGCCAGCAGCTCCCAGGGGGCGACGAACTATGGCTACACCTTC. The rearrangement uses TRBV5-1 and TRBJ1-2; 8 bases fit TRBD1. Germline CDR1 is SGHRS and CDR2 is YFSETQ. V lost 3 bases and J lost 2; bases outside the gene matches: 6. CDR3 length equals 15 residues.